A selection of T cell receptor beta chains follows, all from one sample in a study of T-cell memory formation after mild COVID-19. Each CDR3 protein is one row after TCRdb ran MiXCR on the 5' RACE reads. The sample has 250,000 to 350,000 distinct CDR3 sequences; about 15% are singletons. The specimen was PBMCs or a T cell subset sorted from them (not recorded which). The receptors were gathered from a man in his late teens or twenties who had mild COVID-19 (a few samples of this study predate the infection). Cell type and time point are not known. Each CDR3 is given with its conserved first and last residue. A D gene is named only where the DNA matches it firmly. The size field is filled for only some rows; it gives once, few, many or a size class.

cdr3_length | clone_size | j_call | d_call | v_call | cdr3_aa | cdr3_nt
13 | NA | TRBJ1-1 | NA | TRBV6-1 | CASSSPSGTEAFF | TGTGCCAGCAGTTCCCCTAGTGGGACTGAAGCTTTCTTT
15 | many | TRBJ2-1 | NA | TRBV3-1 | CASSQDWRSYNEQFF | TGTGCCAGCAGCCAAGATTGGCGCTCCTACAATGAGCAGTTCTTC
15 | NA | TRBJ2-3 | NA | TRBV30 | CAGGFLGASTDTQYF | TGTGCCGGGGGGTTTCTAGGCGCAAGCACAGATACGCAGTATTTT
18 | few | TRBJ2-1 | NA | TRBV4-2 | CASSPEARAVSSYNEQFF | TGTGCCAGCAGCCCCGAGGCACGGGCCGTAAGCTCCTACAATGAGCAGTTCTTC
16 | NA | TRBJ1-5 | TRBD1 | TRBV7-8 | CASSPHGTVNNQPQHF | TGTGCCAGCAGCCCACACGGGACAGTAAATAATCAGCCCCAGCATTTT
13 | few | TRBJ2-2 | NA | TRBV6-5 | CASSYEGGGELFF | TGTGCCAGCAGTTACGAGGGGGGCGGGGAGCTGTTTTTT
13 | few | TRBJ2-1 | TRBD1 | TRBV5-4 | CASRTGTVTRQFF | TGTGCCAGCAGGACGGGGACAGTTACACGGCAGTTCTTC
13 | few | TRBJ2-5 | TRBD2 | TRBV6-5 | CASTPNRGGAQYF | TGTGCCAGCACCCCGAATCGCGGGGGGGCCCAGTACTTC
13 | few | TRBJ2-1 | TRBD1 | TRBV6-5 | CASKWDRNNEQFF | TGTGCCAGCAAGTGGGACAGAAACAATGAGCAGTTCTTC
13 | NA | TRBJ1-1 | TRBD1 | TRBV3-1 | CASSPTGSNEAFF | TGTGCCAGCAGCCCGACAGGGAGTAATGAAGCTTTCTTT
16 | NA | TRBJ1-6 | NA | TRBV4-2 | CASSQDPGGVASPLHF | TGTGCCAGCAGCCAAGATCCCGGCGGCGTGGCTTCACCCCTCCACTTT
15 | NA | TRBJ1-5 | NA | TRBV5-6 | CASSLVGGRDQPQHF | TGTGCCAGCAGCTTGGTCGGGGGTCGGGATCAGCCCCAGCATTTT
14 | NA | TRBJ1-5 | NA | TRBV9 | CASSVGSGAQPQHF | TGTGCCAGCAGCGTAGGGTCCGGGGCTCAGCCCCAGCATTTT
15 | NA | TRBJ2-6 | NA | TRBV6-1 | CASTSQSSGANVLTF | TGTGCCAGCACCTCACAGAGCTCTGGGGCCAACGTCCTGACTTTC
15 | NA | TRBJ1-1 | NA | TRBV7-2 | CASPKSGRMNTEAFF | TGTGCCAGCCCCAAGTCGGGCCGTATGAACACTGAAGCTTTCTTT
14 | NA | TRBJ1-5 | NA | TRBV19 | CASTIPSGNQPQHF | TGTGCCAGTACAATACCGAGTGGGAATCAGCCCCAGCATTTT
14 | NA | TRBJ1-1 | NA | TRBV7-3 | CASSFSGANTEAFF | TGTGCCAGCAGCTTTTCAGGGGCGAACACTGAAGCTTTCTTT
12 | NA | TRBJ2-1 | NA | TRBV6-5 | CASGRRNNEQFF | TGTGCCAGCGGACGGAGAAACAATGAGCAGTTCTTC
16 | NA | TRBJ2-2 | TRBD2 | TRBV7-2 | CASTLFGGGITGELFF | TGTGCCAGCACCTTGTTCGGCGGGGGGATCACCGGGGAGCTGTTTTTT
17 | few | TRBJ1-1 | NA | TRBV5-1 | CASSQIYTDRRHTEAFF | TGCGCCAGCAGCCAAATCTATACCGACAGGCGGCACACTGAAGCTTTCTTT
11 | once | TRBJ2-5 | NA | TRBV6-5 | CASSNGETQYF | TGTGCCAGCAGCAACGGAGAGACCCAGTACTTC
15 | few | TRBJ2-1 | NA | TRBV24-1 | CATSDKNRASNEQFF | TGTGCCACCAGTGATAAGAACAGGGCCTCCAATGAGCAGTTCTTC
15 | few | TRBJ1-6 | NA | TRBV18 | CASSPRGSDNSPLHF | TGTGCCAGCTCACCAAGGGGATCGGATAATTCACCCCTCCACTTT
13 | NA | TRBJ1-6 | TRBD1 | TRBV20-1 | CSALGQGHSPLHF | TGCAGTGCATTAGGACAGGGCCATTCACCCCTCCACTTT
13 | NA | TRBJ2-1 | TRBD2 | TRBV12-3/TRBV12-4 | CASSWEGPNEQFF | TGTGCCAGCAGTTGGGAGGGCCCCAATGAGCAGTTCTTC
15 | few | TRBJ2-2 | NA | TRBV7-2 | CASSPRTANTGELFF | TGTGCCAGCAGCCCAAGGACAGCTAACACCGGGGAGCTGTTTTTT
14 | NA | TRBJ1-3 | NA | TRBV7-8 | CASSLRGDGNTIYF | TGTGCCAGCAGCTTACGGGGAGACGGAAACACCATATATTTT
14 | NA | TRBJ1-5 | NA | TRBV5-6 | CASSRGHPNQPQHF | TGTGCCAGCAGCCGGGGACATCCCAATCAGCCCCAGCATTTT
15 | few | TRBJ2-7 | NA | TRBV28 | CASSLGGRSSYEQYF | TGTGCCAGCAGTCTTGGGGGGAGGAGCTCCTACGAGCAGTACTTC
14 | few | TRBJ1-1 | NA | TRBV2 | CASSSHEGDTEAFF | TGTGCCAGCAGTTCCCACGAGGGGGACACTGAAGCTTTCTTT
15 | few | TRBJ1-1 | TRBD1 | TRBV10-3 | CAISDFYRDRVKAFF | TGTGCCATCAGTGACTTCTACCGGGACAGGGTAAAAGCTTTCTTT